The 10 T cell receptor beta chains listed next were all sequenced from one sample in a study of blood T cell repertoires in COVID-19. TCRdb's copy holds only in-frame clones and misses some; the assay was immunoSEQ multiplex PCR. Altogether about 190,000 clones are present, 90% being singletons, with the ten largest covering around 0.63%. Sample: peripheral blood. The source is a man in his fifties with acute or convalescent COVID-19.

The chain combines TRBV6-5 with TRBJ1-4; 7 nucleotides match TRBD1. Germline lookup yields CDR1 MNHEY and CDR2 SVGAGI. Germline trimming cut 0 bases from V and 6 bases from J; bases unmatched to any gene: 4. The CDR3 contains 15 residues. The CDR3 DNA reads as TGTGCCAGCAGTTACTCGAACAGGGGCTATGAAAAACTGTTTTTT. This gives the protein CASSYSNRGYEKLFF.

This clone showed up just a few times. V gene TRBV6-1 combines with J gene TRBJ1-1; TRBD1 aligns across 8 bases. This CDR3 is built from 15 residues. Unmatched junction bases numbered 13, after V lost 2 bases and J lost 11 bases. Germline-derived CDR1 and CDR2 are MNHNS and SASEGT. This CDR3 is CASSELPQGAVGAFF. DNA of the CDR3: TGTGCCAGCAGTGAATTACCTCAGGGGGCGGTGGGTGCTTTCTTT.

DNA for the CDR3: TGTGCCAGCAGCCCCTCCGGGACAGGAACCATTCGCACAGATACGCAGTATTTT. Its protein product is CASSPSGTGTIRTDTQYF. The chain has TRBV13 and TRBJ2-3, with 8 nucleotides matching TRBD1. Unmatched junction bases numbered 14, after V lost 5 bases and J lost 1 base. This CDR3 is built from 18 residues. The germline CDR1 and CDR2 sequences are PRHDT and FYEKMQ (reference sequence).

This clone appeared once. The V gene is TRBV4-2, the J gene TRBJ2-1; 7 nucleotides align to TRBD2. The CDR3 has 16 amino acids. The V segment lost 0 bases and the J segment 3 bases; nucleotides outside the gene matches: 5. Germline loops: CDR1 LGHNA, CDR2 YNFKEQ. CDR3 loop: CASSQDGGSVYNEQFF. The CDR3 region has the DNA TGTGCCAGCAGCCAAGATGGCGGGAGCGTCTACAATGAGCAGTTCTTC.

The rearrangement links TRBV7-2 to TRBJ2-5, with TRBD2 identical over 7 bases. This CDR3 is 14 amino acids long. With 1 base clipped from V and 5 bases from J, the junction kept 4 bases outside the gene matches. Germline-derived CDR1 and CDR2 are SGHTA and FQGNSA. The CDR3 spells CASSLGGGTETQYF. The CDR3 bases are TGTGCCAGCAGCTTAGGCGGGGGAACGGAGACCCAGTACTTC. Drawing the rest from reference TRBV7-2 and TRBJ2-5, the complete variable domain is GAGVSQSPSNKVTEKGKDVELRCDPISGHTALYWYRQSLGQGLEFLIYFQGNSAPDKSGLPSDRFSAERTGGSVSTLTIQRTQQEDSAVYLCASSLGGGTETQYFGPGTRLLVL.

The genes are TRBV3-1 (or the pseudogene TRBV3-2) and TRBJ1-1; 8 nucleotides align to TRBD1. The CDR3 consists of 14 residues. The germline V gene encodes CDR1 LGHDT and CDR2 YNNKEL (reference sequence). Trimming cost V 3 bases and J 1 base; bases outside gene matches: 1. In nucleotides, the CDR3 is TGTGCCAGCAGCCAGGACAGGGCGAACACTGAAGCTTTCTTT. Amino acids: CASSQDRANTEAFF.

J is TRBJ1-4 and V is TRBV27; D is undetermined. Germline V CDR1 and CDR2: MNHEY, SMNVEV (reference sequence). The V and J ends lost 5 bases and 8 bases respectively, with 15 bases between them. The CDR3 is 14 amino acids. The CDR3 region has the DNA TGTGCCAGCAGTCCGCTGACCGCGAGGGAAAAACTGTTTTTT. This gives the protein CASSPLTAREKLFF.

The chain carries TRBV5-1 and TRBJ1-2; D is perhaps TRBD1 (5 bases). V dropped 6 bases and J dropped 1 base, with 10 bases sitting between them. This CDR3 has 13 amino acids. Germline CDR1 SGHRS, CDR2 YFSETQ. The CDR3 sequence: CASTFGGNYGYTF. Here the CDR3 DNA reads TGCGCCAGCACGTTCGGGGGTAACTATGGCTACACCTTC. Drawing the rest from reference TRBV5-1 and TRBJ1-2, the complete variable domain is KAGVTQTPRYLIKTRGQQVTLSCSPISGHRSVSWYQQTPGQGLQFLFEYFSETQRNKGNFPGRFSGRQFSNSRSEMNVSTLELGDSALYLCASTFGGNYGYTFGSGTRLTVV.

The chain couples TRBV28 to TRBJ1-2; TRBD1 aligns across 10 bases. Trimming at V came to 5 bases and at J to 2 bases, leaving 5 bases not matched to a gene. CDR1 is MDHEN and CDR2 is SYDVKM in the germline V gene. The CDR3 totals 15 residues. As DNA, the CDR3 is TGTGCCAGCAGTCGGACAGGGGGGAGGAACTATGGCTACACCTTC. Translated: CASSRTGGRNYGYTF.

The CDR3 is CASSLRNTEAFF. The CDR3 coding sequence is TGTGCCAGTAGCCTCAGGAACACTGAAGCTTTCTTT. This chain joins TRBV19 and TRBJ1-1; D uncertain. This CDR3 is built from 12 residues. Germline V gives CDR1 LNHDA, CDR2 SQIVND (reference sequence). The germline V and J ends were trimmed by 6 bases and 1 base, with 6 bases remaining between them.